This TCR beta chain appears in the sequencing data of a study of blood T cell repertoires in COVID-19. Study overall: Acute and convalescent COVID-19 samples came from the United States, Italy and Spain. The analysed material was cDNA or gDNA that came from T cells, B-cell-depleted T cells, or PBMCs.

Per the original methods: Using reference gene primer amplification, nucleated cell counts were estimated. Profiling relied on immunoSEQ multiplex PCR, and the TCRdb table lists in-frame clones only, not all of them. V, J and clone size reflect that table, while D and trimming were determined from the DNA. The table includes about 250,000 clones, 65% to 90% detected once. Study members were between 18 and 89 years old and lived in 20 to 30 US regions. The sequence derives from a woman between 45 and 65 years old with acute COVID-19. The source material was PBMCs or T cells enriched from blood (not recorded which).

This chain's CDR3 is CASSPDLNTEAFF. CDR3 DNA sequence: TGTGCCAGCAGCCCCGACTTGAACACTGAAGCTTTCTTT. V gene TRBV12-3 or TRBV12-4 combines with J gene TRBJ1-1; D is ambiguous. The CDR3 loop spans 13 amino acids. V was clipped by 6 bases and J by 0 bases, with 8 bases between them.